The present entry profiles one T cell receptor (beta chain) with its context. The antigen is not known. Possible read error: a much larger clone is one base away. As it was prepared, the TCRbeta library received unique molecular identifiers. TCRdb independently ran MiXCR on the PCR reads; one entry per CDR3 protein. The repertoire holds around 140,000 distinct CDR3 sequences, 8.5% to 10% seen once, with roughly 18% in the top ten. This sample was taken from a study of T-cell reconstitution after alpha-beta-depleted transplantation in children. Study-level points and caveats: Some patients owed their high day-60 TCRbeta diversity to surviving recipient T cells and thymic progenitors. The authors attributed T-cell counts and diversity one year after transplant mostly to newly produced T cells. The origin of alpha-beta T cells about two months after transplant was reportedly several hundred expanded graft clones.

The CDR3 has 12 amino acids. Germline assignment: CDR1 ENHRY and CDR2 SYGVKD. The J gene is TRBJ1-2, the V gene TRBV10-3, with unresolved D. The source of this sequence is a female patient aged 2-15 years who had a stem cell transplant for congenital amegakaryocytic thrombocytopenia, so the T cells may come from the graft donor. Sequencing used PBMCs, mostly from graft donor cells, obtained 180 days after TCRalphabeta/CD19-depleted stem cell transplant. CDR3 DNA sequence: TGTGCCATCAGTGAGCGCCCCTATGGCCACACCTTC. Encoded protein: CAISERPYGHTF.